Following are 29 T cell receptor beta chains from one sample sequenced in a study of T cells after posttransplantation cyclophosphamide. Treatment was busulfan-fludarabine conditioning, a marrow graft, and cyclophosphamide on days +3 and +4. Assay: immunoSEQ multiplex PCR; the TCRdb copy retains only in-frame clones and omits some. The table records about 10,000 clones without singletons, the ten largest covering approximately 26%. The sample was PBMCs, taken after allogeneic stem cell transplant with posttransplant cyclophosphamide. Receptors were obtained from a female patient aged 40 to 50 who received an allogeneic stem cell transplant from a related donor, was CMV-positive, and had no GVHD. The graft donor may be the source of some T cells.

This clone was picked up many times. CDR3 loop: CASSLIGGASYEQYF. CDR3 DNA sequence: TGTGCCAGCAGTTTAATCGGCGGGGCGTCCTACGAGCAGTACTTC. V and J are TRBV28 and TRBJ2-7; TRBD2 is a possible D gene (6 bases). With 2 bases removed from V and 1 base from J, the gap between germline ends came to 12 bases. CDR1 MDHEN and CDR2 SYDVKM come from the germline V gene. This CDR3 spans 15 amino acids.

In this sample, this clone turned up many times. This chain's CDR3 is CANPGQRGRMGLSGNTIYF. The CDR3 nucleotides read TGTGCCAACCCGGGACAGAGAGGGAGGATGGGCCTCTCTGGAAACACCATATATTTT. This chain uses TRBV6-4 with TRBJ1-3; 7 bases fit TRBD1. The V gene's germline CDR1 is MRHNA and CDR2 SNTAGT. The CDR3 loop spans 19 amino acids. After removal of 10 bases from V and 0 bases from J, the junction contained 21 bases not matched to a gene.

This clone was seen ten or more times. The rearrangement links TRBV4-1 to TRBJ1-3; TRBD1 aligns across 12 bases. The J segment lost 8 bases and the V segment lost 4 bases, leaving 21 bases of the junction unmatched. Per the germline V gene, CDR1 is MGHRA and CDR2 is YSYEKL. There are 20 residues in the CDR3. CDR3 sequence: CASSPSGGLTGTGGADTIYF. As DNA, the CDR3 is TGCGCCAGCAGCCCTTCCGGGGGGTTAACCGGGACAGGGGGCGCAGACACCATATATTTT.

This clone was counted many times. The rearrangement joins TRBV12-3 or TRBV12-4 to TRBJ2-7, with a weak D call TRBD2 (6 bases). The CDR3 is made up of 14 amino acids. Trimming removed 5 bases at V and 4 bases at J, with 15 bases between. Written as DNA, the CDR3 is TGTGCCAGCAGTACCGGGACTCCCCGATACGAGCAGTACTTC. Residues: CASSTGTPRYEQYF.

This clone was seen ten or more times. This chain links TRBV19 with TRBJ1-6; maybe TRBD1 (6 bases). Germline assignment: CDR1 LNHDA and CDR2 SQIVND (reference sequence). The CDR3 runs to 17 residues. V was shortened by 4 bases and J by 0 bases, with 13 bases between the two germline ends. In DNA, the CDR3 is TGTGCCAGTAGTACTCGTACAGGGAACTCCTATAATTCACCCCTCCACTTT. Its protein is CASSTRTGNSYNSPLHF. The full variable domain, in which reference TRBV19 and TRBJ1-6 provide the parts outside the CDR3, is DGGITQSPKYLFRKEGQNVTLSCEQNLNHDAMYWYRQDPGQGLRLIYYSQIVNDFQKGDIAEGYSVSREKKESFPLTVTSAQKNPTAFYLCASSTRTGNSYNSPLHFGNGTRLTVT.

This clone was recorded at least ten times. The J gene is TRBJ2-6, the V gene TRBV13, with 11 bases lining up with TRBD2. The CDR3 length is 19 residues. Trimming removed 5 bases from V and 0 bases from J; junction bases left unmatched: 9. Per germline, CDR1 PRHDT and CDR2 FYEKMQ (reference sequence). The CDR3 spells CASSRLLAGGSSGANVLTF. The DNA for the CDR3 is TGTGCCAGCAGCCGACTTCTAGCGGGGGGCTCCTCTGGGGCCAACGTCCTGACTTTC.

This clone was counted many times. The J gene is TRBJ2-5, the V gene TRBV19; 7 nucleotides match TRBD2. Germline values: CDR1 LNHDA, CDR2 SQIVND (reference sequence). The CDR3 contains 16 residues. Unmatched junction bases numbered 12, after V lost 6 bases and J lost 2 bases. The CDR3 DNA is TGTGCCAGTAGGGGCCGGGGAGCGGGGCTTCAAGAGACCCAGTACTTC. Its translation: CASRGRGAGLQETQYF. Supplemented by reference TRBV19 and TRBJ2-5, the full variable domain reads DGGITQSPKYLFRKEGQNVTLSCEQNLNHDAMYWYRQDPGQGLRLIYYSQIVNDFQKGDIAEGYSVSREKKESFPLTVTSAQKNPTAFYLCASRGRGAGLQETQYFGPGTRLLVL.

This clone appeared many times. This chain uses TRBV28 with TRBJ1-2; D uncertain. Trimming left V 4 bases short and J 8 bases short, with 14 bases between. The CDR3 length is 13 residues. The V gene's germline CDR1 is MDHEN and CDR2 SYDVKM. CDR3 nucleotide sequence: TGTGCCAGCAGTTCAAGTTTAGCCTACGGCTACACCTTC. Protein: CASSSSLAYGYTF.

This clone was picked up many times. The CDR3 nucleotides read TGTGCCAGCAGTTACTTCTTCCCAGGGGAGACTGAAGCTTTCTTT. Its protein product is CASSYFFPGETEAFF. The V and J genes are TRBV6-2 or TRBV6-3 and TRBJ1-1; tentative D call: TRBD1 (6 bases). Deletions cut 1 base from V and 5 bases from J, with 14 bases between. Germline values: CDR1 MNHEY, CDR2 SVGEGT. The CDR3 length is 15 residues.

This clone turned up a few times. The chain combines TRBV5-6 with TRBJ2-1, with a weak D call TRBD1 (5 bases). Trimming left V 4 bases short and J 3 bases short, with 11 bases between. This CDR3 contains 14 residues. CDR1 SGHDT and CDR2 YYEEEE come from the germline V gene. CDR3 sequence: CASSTNRHYNEQFF. CDR3 in DNA: TGTGCCAGCAGCACGAACAGGCACTACAATGAGCAGTTCTTC.

Ten or more counts support this clone. J is TRBJ1-4 and V is TRBV7-9; possibly TRBD1 for D (5 bases). V shed 4 bases and J shed 4 bases, with 10 bases lying between them. Germline V lookup: CDR1 SEHNR, CDR2 FQNEAQ (reference sequence). The CDR3 runs 14 residues. CDR3 bases: TGTGCCAGCAGCTCGACAGTCATTAATGAAAAACTGTTTTTT. Translation gives CASSSTVINEKLFF.

This clone was seen repeatedly, ten times or more. The junction shows a germline mismatch at one end, possibly a read error. The CDR3 spells CASSLGGGGRPAHF. CDR3 DNA sequence: TGTGCCAGCAGCCTCGGGGGCGGGGGCCGGCCGGCGCACTTC. This chain uses TRBV6-2 or TRBV6-3 with TRBJ2-5; D possibly corresponds to TRBD2 (7 bases). CDR3 length equals 14 residues. Germline V CDR1 and CDR2: MNHEY, SVGEGT.

In its sample, this clone was seen many times. This chain connects TRBV25-1 to TRBJ1-1; D unclear. The CDR3 extends over 12 amino acids. Germline V gives CDR1 MGHDK, CDR2 SYGVNS. Trimming shortened V by 6 bases and J by 6 bases, and 11 bases separated the two germline ends. CDR3 coding DNA: TGTGCCAGCAGACCGACTGACGCTGAAGCTTTCTTT. It is translated as CASRPTDAEAFF.

This clone was counted many times. The chain uses TRBV5-5 and TRBJ1-1, with a tentative D call TRBD1 (5 bases). The germline V gene encodes CDR1 SGHKS and CDR2 YYEKEE (reference sequence). The CDR3 contains 14 residues. Trimming left V 4 bases short and J 7 bases short, with 17 bases between. Written as DNA, the CDR3 is TGTGCCAGCAGCCCGCGGGGGGTAACGAGTGAAGCTTTCTTT. It yields the protein CASSPRGVTSEAFF.

The sample holds many counts of this clone. The genes are TRBV19 and TRBJ1-2; tentative D call: TRBD1 (5 bases). V was trimmed by 7 bases and J by 1 base, leaving 13 bases between them. The CDR3 runs 14 residues. The germline gives CDR1 LNHDA, CDR2 SQIVND (reference sequence). This chain's CDR3 is CASTSTDFNYGYTF. The CDR3 coding sequence is TGTGCCAGTACCTCGACAGACTTTAACTATGGCTACACCTTC.

This clone was observed at least ten times. The chain carries TRBV6-5 and TRBJ2-2; unclear D gene. The CDR3 is 12 residues long. Germline loops: CDR1 MNHEY, CDR2 SVGAGI. V lost 6 bases and J 6 bases, leaving 8 bases between the germline ends. CDR3 loop: CASRQVSGELFF. CDR3 sequence (DNA): TGTGCCAGCAGGCAGGTGTCCGGGGAGCTGTTTTTT.

The chain is built from TRBV7-7 and TRBJ2-3, with D perhaps TRBD1 (6 bases). The CDR3 runs to 15 residues. Germline V gives CDR1 SSHAT, CDR2 FNYEAQ (reference sequence). V lost 1 base and J 8 bases, leaving 16 bases between the germline ends. CDR3 sequence (DNA): TGTGCCAGCAGCTTAGAGGCAGGGGTACTGGGTACGCAGTATTTT. This gives the protein CASSLEAGVLGTQYF.

By sample fraction, this clone is large (0.1 to 1%). The rearrangement joins TRBV7-9 to TRBJ2-1; D not resolved. The length of the CDR3 is 15 residues. Trimming took 2 bases from V and 0 from J, leaving 8 bases between them. Germline V gives CDR1 SEHNR, CDR2 FQNEAQ (reference sequence). For the CDR3, the DNA is TGTGCCAGCAGCTTAAAGGGTTTCTCCTACAATGAGCAGTTCTTC. Its translation is CASSLKGFSYNEQFF.

There are many counts of this clone. This chain connects TRBV2 to TRBJ1-1, with 7 bases that match TRBD1. The CDR3 is 13 residues long. V was clipped by 8 bases and J by 4 bases; unmatched bases: 7. Germline V CDR1 and CDR2: SNHLY, FYNNEI. As DNA, the CDR3 is TGTGCCAGCCAAAATACAGGGGCCACTGAAGCTTTCTTT. Translating it yields CASQNTGATEAFF.

This clone has a count of ten or more. The chain employs TRBV5-1 and TRBJ2-7, with TRBD1 matching over 11 bases. Germline CDR1 is SGHRS and CDR2 is YFSETQ. The CDR3 sequence is 15 residues long. V gave up 5 bases and J gave up 4 bases; unmatched junction bases: 8. CDR3 DNA sequence: TGCGCCAGCAGTTCGAGTGGACAGGGGGCGTACGAGCAGTACTTC. Residues: CASSSSGQGAYEQYF.

At least ten counts were recorded for this clone. The chain uses TRBV25-1 and TRBJ1-1; 9 nucleotides line up with TRBD1. The germline V gene encodes CDR1 MGHDK and CDR2 SYGVNS. The V segment lost 7 bases and the J segment 4 bases; nucleotides outside the gene matches: 10. This CDR3 is built from 15 residues. The DNA for the CDR3 is TGTGCCAGCACCTCACCGGGACAGGGATCCACTGAAGCTTTCTTT. It specifies CASTSPGQGSTEAFF.

There are many counts of this clone. The rearrangement uses TRBV12-3 or TRBV12-4 and TRBJ2-1, with 14 bases aligning to TRBD2. There are 18 residues in the CDR3. V lost 6 bases, J lost 6 bases, and 13 bases stayed unmatched. This CDR3 reads CASSSTRLAGGPGNEQFF. CDR3 in DNA: TGTGCCAGCAGCTCAACCAGACTAGCGGGGGGGCCGGGCAATGAGCAGTTCTTC.

This clone was observed at least ten times. The chain couples TRBV5-1 to TRBJ1-6; D not certain. This CDR3 comprises 16 residues. V was pared by 4 bases and J by 9 bases, with 20 bases between. Germline V gene sequence: CDR1 SGHRS, CDR2 YFSETQ. CDR3 sequence: CASSAGWVIGTSPLHF. The CDR3 bases are TGCGCCAGCAGCGCAGGTTGGGTGATAGGAACTTCACCCCTCCACTTT. The full variable domain, in which reference TRBV5-1 and TRBJ1-6 provide the parts outside the CDR3, is KAGVTQTPRYLIKTRGQQVTLSCSPISGHRSVSWYQQTPGQGLQFLFEYFSETQRNKGNFPGRFSGRQFSNSRSEMNVSTLELGDSALYLCASSAGWVIGTSPLHFGNGTRLTVT.

This clone showed up many times. The rearrangement uses TRBV10-1 and TRBJ2-2; D remains ambiguous. The CDR3 loop spans 15 amino acids. Germline CDR1 is WNHNN and CDR2 is SYGVQD (reference sequence). Trimming pared 2 bases from V and 2 bases from J, leaving 9 bases between. The CDR3 reads CASSEVRHNTGELFF. The CDR3 DNA reads as TGCGCCAGCAGTGAGGTCCGACATAACACCGGGGAGCTGTTTTTT.

This clone was counted many times. The chain links TRBV28 to TRBJ2-5; 11 positions match TRBD2. The length of the CDR3 is 16 residues. J was trimmed by 1 base and V by 4 bases; bases with no gene match: 5. Germline V gene lookup returns CDR1 MDHEN and CDR2 SYDVKM. CDR3: CASSSPGTSGQETQYF. CDR3 DNA: TGTGCCAGCAGTTCCCCCGGGACTAGCGGCCAAGAGACCCAGTACTTC.

This clone was found many times. The chain links TRBV14 to TRBJ1-1; D is undetermined. Trimming took 0 bases from V and 7 from J, leaving 9 bases between them. This CDR3 has 13 amino acids. Germline CDR1 reads SGHDN; CDR2 reads FVKESK. The CDR3 DNA reads TGTGCCAGCAGCCAAGATTATCGGGGTGAAGCTTTCTTT. Its protein product is CASSQDYRGEAFF.

This clone came up many times. The chain has TRBV5-6 and TRBJ2-1; 9 bases fit TRBD1. Looked up from germline, CDR1 is SGHDT and CDR2 is YYEEEE. CDR3 size: 16 residues. V gave up 0 bases and J gave up 9 bases; unmatched junction bases: 10. DNA of the CDR3: TGTGCCAGCAGCTTGGGTATACAGGGGGCATCTACTGAGCAGTTCTTC. Its translation: CASSLGIQGASTEQFF. Full variable domain (missing parts from reference TRBV5-6 and TRBJ2-1): DAGVTQSPTHLIKTRGQQVTLRCSPKSGHDTVSWYQQALGQGPQFIFQYYEEEERQRGNFPDRFSGHQFPNYSSELNVNALLLGDSALYLCASSLGIQGASTEQFFGPGTRLTVL.

This clone was seen repeatedly, ten times or more. The chain combines TRBV5-1 with TRBJ2-5; perhaps TRBD1 as D (6 bases). Per germline, CDR1 SGHRS and CDR2 YFSETQ. CDR3 length: 13 residues. The V end was cut by 0 bases, the J end by 4 bases, with 7 bases between. The CDR3 reads CASSLGDTETQYF. Written as DNA, the CDR3 is TGCGCCAGCAGCTTGGGGGACACAGAGACCCAGTACTTC.

The sample holds many counts of this clone. The V call is TRBV7-8, the J call TRBJ2-3; D unclear. V shed 5 bases and J shed 4 bases, with 7 bases lying between them. CDR1 and CDR2 (germline): SGHVS, FQNEAQ. The CDR3 has 12 amino acids. CDR3 region: CASSRAPDTQYF. CDR3 DNA sequence: TGTGCCAGCAGCCGAGCCCCAGATACGCAGTATTTT.